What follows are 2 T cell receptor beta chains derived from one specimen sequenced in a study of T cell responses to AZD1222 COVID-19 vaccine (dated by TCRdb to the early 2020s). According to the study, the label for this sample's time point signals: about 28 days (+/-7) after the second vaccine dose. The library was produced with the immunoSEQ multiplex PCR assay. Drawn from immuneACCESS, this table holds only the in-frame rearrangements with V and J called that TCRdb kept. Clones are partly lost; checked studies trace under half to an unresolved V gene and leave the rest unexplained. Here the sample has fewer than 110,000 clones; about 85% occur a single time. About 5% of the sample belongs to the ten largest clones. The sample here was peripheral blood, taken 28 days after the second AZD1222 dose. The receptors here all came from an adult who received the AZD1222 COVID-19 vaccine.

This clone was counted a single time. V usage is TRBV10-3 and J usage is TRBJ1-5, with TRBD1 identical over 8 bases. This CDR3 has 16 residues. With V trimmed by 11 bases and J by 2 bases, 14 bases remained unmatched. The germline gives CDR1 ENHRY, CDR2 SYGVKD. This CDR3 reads CALGAGGRLGNQPQHF. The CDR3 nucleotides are TGTGCCCTGGGGGCAGGGGGCAGGTTGGGCAATCAGCCCCAGCATTTT.

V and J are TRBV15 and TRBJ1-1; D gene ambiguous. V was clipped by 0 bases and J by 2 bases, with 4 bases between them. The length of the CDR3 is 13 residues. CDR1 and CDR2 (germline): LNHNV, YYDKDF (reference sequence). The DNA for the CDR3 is TGTGCCACCAGCAGAGATCGAAACACTGAAGCTTTCTTT. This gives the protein CATSRDRNTEAFF.